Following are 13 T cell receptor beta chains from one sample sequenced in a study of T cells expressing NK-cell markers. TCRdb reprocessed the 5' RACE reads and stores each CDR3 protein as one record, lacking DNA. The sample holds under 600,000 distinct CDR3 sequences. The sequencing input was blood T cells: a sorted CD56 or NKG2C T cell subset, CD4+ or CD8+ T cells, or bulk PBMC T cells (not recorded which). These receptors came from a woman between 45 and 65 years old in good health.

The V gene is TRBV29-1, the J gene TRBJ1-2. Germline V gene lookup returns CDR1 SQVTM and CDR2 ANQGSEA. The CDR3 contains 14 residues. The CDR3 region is CSVDRASRGYGYTF.

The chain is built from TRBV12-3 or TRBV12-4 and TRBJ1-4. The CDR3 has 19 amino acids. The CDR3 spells CASSGVGGNGPIPNEKLFF.

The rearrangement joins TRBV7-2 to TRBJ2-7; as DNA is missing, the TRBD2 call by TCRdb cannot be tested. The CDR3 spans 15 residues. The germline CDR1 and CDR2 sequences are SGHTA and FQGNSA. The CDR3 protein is CASSLGGLAGPGQYF. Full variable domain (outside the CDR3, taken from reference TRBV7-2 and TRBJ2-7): GAGVSQSPSNKVTEKGKDVELRCDPISGHTALYWYRQSLGQGLEFLIYFQGNSAPDKSGLPSDRFSAERTGGSVSTLTIQRTQQEDSAVYLCASSLGGLAGPGQYFGPGTRLTVT.

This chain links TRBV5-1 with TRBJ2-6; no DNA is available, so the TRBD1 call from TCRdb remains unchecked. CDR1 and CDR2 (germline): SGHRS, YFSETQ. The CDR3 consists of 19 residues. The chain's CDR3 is CASSSELTGKASGANVLTF. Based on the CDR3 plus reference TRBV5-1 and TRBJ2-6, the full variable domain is KAGVTQTPRYLIKTRGQQVTLSCSPISGHRSVSWYQQTPGQGLQFLFEYFSETQRNKGNFPGRFSGRQFSNSRSEMNVSTLELGDSALYLCASSSELTGKASGANVLTFGAGSRLTVL.

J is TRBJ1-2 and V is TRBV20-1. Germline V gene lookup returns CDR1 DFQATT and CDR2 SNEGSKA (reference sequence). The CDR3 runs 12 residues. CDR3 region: CSARTLNYGYTF.

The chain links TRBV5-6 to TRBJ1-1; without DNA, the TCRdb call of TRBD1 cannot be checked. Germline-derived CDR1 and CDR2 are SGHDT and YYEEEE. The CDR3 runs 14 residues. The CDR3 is CASSSRGLNTEAFF.

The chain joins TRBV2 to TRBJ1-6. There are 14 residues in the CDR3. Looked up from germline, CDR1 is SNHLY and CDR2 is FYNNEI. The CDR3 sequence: CASSGRQGGSPLHF.

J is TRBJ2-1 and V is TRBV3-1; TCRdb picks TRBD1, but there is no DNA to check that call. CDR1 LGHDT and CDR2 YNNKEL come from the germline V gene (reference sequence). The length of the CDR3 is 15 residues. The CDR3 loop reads CASSPPGRAPYEQFF.

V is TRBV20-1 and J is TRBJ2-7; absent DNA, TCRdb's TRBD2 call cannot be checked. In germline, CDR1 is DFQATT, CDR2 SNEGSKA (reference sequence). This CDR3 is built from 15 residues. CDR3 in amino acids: CSARDLLGLAGNVYF.

The CDR3: CASSLSRFQYNEQFF. This sequence joins TRBV5-1 and TRBJ2-1. The CDR3 contains 15 residues. CDR1 and CDR2 (germline): SGHRS, YFSETQ. Full variable domain (remainder filled in from reference TRBV5-1 and TRBJ2-1): KAGVTQTPRYLIKTRGQQVTLSCSPISGHRSVSWYQQTPGQGLQFLFEYFSETQRNKGNFPGRFSGRQFSNSRSEMNVSTLELGDSALYLCASSLSRFQYNEQFFGPGTRLTVL.

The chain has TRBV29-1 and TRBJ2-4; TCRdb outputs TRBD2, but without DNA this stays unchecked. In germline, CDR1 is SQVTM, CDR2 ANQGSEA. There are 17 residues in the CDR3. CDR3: CSVEDRASTLAKNIQYF. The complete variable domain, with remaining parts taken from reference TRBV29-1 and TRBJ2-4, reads SAVISQKPSRDICQRGTSLTIQCQVDSQVTMMFWYRQQPGQSLTLIATANQGSEATYESGFVIDKFPISRPNLTFSTLTVSNMSPEDSSIYLCSVEDRASTLAKNIQYFGAGTRLSVL.

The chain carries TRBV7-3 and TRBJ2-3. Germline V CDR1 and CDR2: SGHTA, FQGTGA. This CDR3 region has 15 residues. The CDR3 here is CASSPQSASTDTQYF.

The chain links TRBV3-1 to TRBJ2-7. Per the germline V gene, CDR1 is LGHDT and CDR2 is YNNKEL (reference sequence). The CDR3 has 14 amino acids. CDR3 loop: CASSQDTVSYEQYF.